A single sample is the source of the 32 T cell receptor beta chains below, sequenced in a study of control samples from healthy donors and cancer patients. Data came from immunoSEQ multiplex PCR; TCRdb stores just in-frame clones and leaves some out. The sample holds 50,000 to 65,000 clones, less than 95% seen once. Sequencing was performed on PBMCs. These TCRs come from a man aged 25-40 years with colorectal cancer.

V and J are TRBV19 and TRBJ1-5; TRBD1 is a possible D gene (5 bases). The germline gives CDR1 LNHDA, CDR2 SQIVND (reference sequence). The CDR3 is made up of 15 amino acids. The V end was cut by 1 base, the J end by 7 bases, with 14 bases between. CDR3 coding DNA: TGTGCCAGTAGTATAGGGGACGGGGAAGGGCAGCCCCAGCATTTT. It codes for CASSIGDGEGQPQHF.

The CDR3 DNA reads as TGTGCCAGCAGTGATCTGGGGGTAGCGGGGGCCCCGCAGTATTTT. It is translated as CASSDLGVAGAPQYF. The V and J genes are TRBV6-1 and TRBJ2-3, with 9 nucleotides matching TRBD2. From germline, CDR1 is MNHNS and CDR2 SASEGT. The CDR3 consists of 15 residues. J was trimmed by 10 bases and V by 3 bases; bases with no gene match: 11.

This clone was observed a few times. The J gene is TRBJ1-6, the V gene TRBV7-2; TRBD1 matches at 7 bases. Germline V lookup: CDR1 SGHTA, CDR2 FQGNSA. The CDR3 covers 16 residues. V was clipped by 5 bases and J by 8 bases; unmatched bases: 12. This CDR3 reads CASSPRQGSGDSPLHF. The CDR3 nucleotides are TGTGCCAGCAGCCCACGACAGGGAAGCGGGGATTCACCCCTCCACTTT.

The chain uses TRBV7-2 and TRBJ2-1; 9 bases align to TRBD2. This CDR3 comprises 15 residues. V gave up 5 bases and J gave up 3 bases; unmatched junction bases: 5. CDR1 is SGHTA and CDR2 is FQGNSA in the germline V gene. DNA of the CDR3: TGTGCCAGCAGCCCGGGACTAGCTAACTACAATGAGCAGTTCTTC. Protein sequence: CASSPGLANYNEQFF.

V is TRBV7-8 and J is TRBJ2-7; weak D call: TRBD1 (5 bases). The CDR3 sequence is 15 residues long. Germline V gene data show CDR1 as SGHVS and CDR2 as FQNEAQ. V lost 5 bases and J lost 3, with 17 bases in between. The CDR3 DNA sequence: TGTGCCAGCAGCCGCCCTGGGGCGACCGGCTACGAGCAGTACTTC. Protein product: CASSRPGATGYEQYF.

The J gene is TRBJ2-1, the V gene TRBV24-1, with 7 positions matching TRBD2. Trimming at V came to 7 bases and at J to 4 bases, leaving 3 bases not matched to a gene. The CDR3 extends over 13 amino acids. Germline V gene data show CDR1 as KGHDR and CDR2 as SFDVKD. The CDR3 nucleotides are TGTGCCACCAGCGAGCGGGGATACAATGAGCAGTTCTTC. Protein product: CATSERGYNEQFF.

CDR3 DNA sequence: TGTGCCAGCAGCTCCGACAGGGGAGCTAATGAAAAACTGTTTTTT. It is translated as CASSSDRGANEKLFF. The chain has TRBV5-4 and TRBJ1-4; 8 nucleotides match TRBD1. Germline trimming cut 3 bases from V and 3 bases from J; bases unmatched to any gene: 4. Germline V gene lookup returns CDR1 SGHNT and CDR2 YYREEE (reference sequence). The CDR3 covers 15 residues.

This chain joins TRBV6-2 or TRBV6-3 and TRBJ2-7; possible D gene TRBD2, 5 bases. Germline CDR1 MNHEY, CDR2 SVGEGT. This CDR3 is built from 15 residues. V shed 4 bases and J shed 2 bases, with 15 bases lying between them. The CDR3 is CASSFAGYAPYEQYV. CDR3 DNA: TGTGCCAGCAGTTTTGCGGGTTACGCTCCCTACGAGCAGTACGTC.

V is TRBV9 and J is TRBJ2-3; D is unclear. This CDR3 is 14 amino acids long. The V gene's germline CDR1 is SGDLS and CDR2 YYNGEE. V lost 4 bases to trimming and J lost 2 bases, with 11 bases between them. The CDR3 is CASSPRLNTDTQYF. CDR3 nucleotide sequence: TGTGCCAGCAGCCCAAGACTGAACACAGATACGCAGTATTTT.

The V and J genes are TRBV5-1 and TRBJ2-1, with TRBD1 matching over 7 bases. CDR1 and CDR2 (germline): SGHRS, YFSETQ. V lost 4 bases and J lost 3; bases outside the gene matches: 7. This CDR3 region has 15 residues. DNA of the CDR3: TGCGCCAGCAGCCCGACAGGGACCAGCTACAATGAGCAGTTCTTC. Its translation is CASSPTGTSYNEQFF.

This clone was seen once. The chain employs TRBV6-1 and TRBJ1-5; a possible D gene is TRBD1 (5 bases). The germline V gene has CDR1 MNHNS and CDR2 SASEGT. The CDR3 has 15 residues. V shed 2 bases and J shed 3 bases, with 11 bases lying between them. The CDR3 loop reads CASSESRQPNQPQHF. CDR3 sequence (DNA): TGTGCCAGCAGTGAAAGCAGACAGCCCAATCAGCCCCAGCATTTT.

The chain links TRBV7-9 to TRBJ2-5; D is ambiguous. Per germline, CDR1 SEHNR and CDR2 FQNEAQ (reference sequence). The V end was cut by 2 bases, the J end by 0 bases, with 1 base between. This CDR3 region has 12 residues. CDR3 residues: CASSLHQETQYF. The CDR3 DNA sequence: TGTGCCAGCAGCTTACACCAAGAGACCCAGTACTTC.

This clone showed up just once. The chain uses TRBV7-9 and TRBJ2-1, with D possibly matching TRBD1 (5 bases). Germline V lookup: CDR1 SEHNR, CDR2 FQNEAQ (reference sequence). The CDR3 extends over 15 amino acids. V was pared by 11 bases and J by 5 bases, with 22 bases between. As DNA, the CDR3 is TGTGCCGGATCCCTTGTTCAGGGTAGGAACAATGAGCAGTTCTTC. Its translation is CAGSLVQGRNNEQFF.

The chain couples TRBV2 to TRBJ2-2; D not certain. There are 12 residues in the CDR3. Germline CDR1 reads SNHLY; CDR2 reads FYNNEI. Trimming removed 5 bases from V and 4 bases from J, with 5 bases in between. The CDR3 nucleotides are TGTGCCAGCAGTTACCTCACCGGGGAGCTGTTTTTT. Its protein is CASSYLTGELFF.

This clone was detected only once. The rearrangement links TRBV2 to TRBJ2-1, with 13 bases that match TRBD2. This CDR3 contains 18 residues. The germline CDR1 and CDR2 sequences are SNHLY and FYNNEI. V lost 5 bases and J lost 0; bases outside the gene matches: 7. CDR3 region: CASSRLAGGPSSYNEQFF. For the CDR3, the DNA is TGTGCCAGCAGTCGACTAGCGGGGGGCCCAAGCTCCTACAATGAGCAGTTCTTC.

This rearrangement joins TRBV9 to TRBJ2-3; D is undetermined. Germline CDR1 is SGDLS and CDR2 is YYNGEE. V dropped 4 bases and J dropped 4 bases, with 10 bases sitting between them. The CDR3 extends over 13 amino acids. The CDR3 sequence: CASSPGPPDTQYF. In DNA form, the CDR3 reads TGTGCCAGCAGCCCAGGACCGCCAGATACGCAGTATTTT. The full variable domain, rest sourced from reference TRBV9 and TRBJ2-3, is DSGVTQTPKHLITATGQRVTLRCSPRSGDLSVYWYQQSLDQGLQFLIQYYNGEERAKGNILERFSAQQFPDLHSELNLSSLELGDSALYFCASSPGPPDTQYFGPGTRLTVL.

A single count supports this clone. The chain carries TRBV7-2 and TRBJ1-5, with D unclear. This CDR3 region has 12 residues. Trimming shortened V by 1 base and J by 6 bases, and 4 bases separated the two germline ends. From germline, CDR1 is SGHTA and CDR2 FQGNSA. DNA of the CDR3: TGTGCCAGCAGCTTAGTAGGTCAGCCCCAGCATTTT. This codes for CASSLVGQPQHF.

The chain employs TRBV5-1 and TRBJ2-3; TRBD1 or TRBD2 may be the D gene (6 bases each). CDR1 SGHRS and CDR2 YFSETQ come from the germline V gene. V was pared by 0 bases and J by 2 bases, with 13 bases between. This CDR3 contains 16 residues. In DNA form, the CDR3 reads TGCGCCAGCAGCTTGGCCGCAGGGGAGGTCACAGATACGCAGTATTTT. Encoded protein: CASSLAAGEVTDTQYF.

The chain joins TRBV3-1 (or the pseudogene TRBV3-2) to TRBJ2-3; 10 bases agree with TRBD2. This CDR3 contains 16 residues. J gave up 3 bases and V 2 bases, and 5 bases lay outside the gene matches. Germline V gene sequence: CDR1 LGHDT, CDR2 YNNKEL (reference sequence). This CDR3 is CASSQYSSGGTDTQYF. The CDR3 DNA follows: TGTGCCAGCAGCCAATACTCTAGCGGGGGTACAGATACGCAGTATTTT.

V gene TRBV7-6 combines with J gene TRBJ1-5; 7 nucleotides align to TRBD1. The CDR3 consists of 15 residues. Germline V gives CDR1 SGHVS, CDR2 FNYEAQ. V gave up 1 base and J gave up 5 bases; unmatched junction bases: 5. The CDR3 DNA reads as TGTGCCAGCAGCTTAGGGGGAGGGGGCGATCAGCCCCAGCATTTT. This encodes CASSLGGGGDQPQHF. The complete variable domain, with remaining parts taken from reference TRBV7-6 and TRBJ1-5, reads GAGVSQSPRYKVTKRGQDVALRCDPISGHVSLYWYRQALGQGPEFLTYFNYEAQQDKSGLPNDRFSAERPEGSISTLTIQRTEQRDSAMYRCASSLGGGGDQPQHFGDGTRLSIL.

The chain carries TRBV5-1 and TRBJ2-7; the match to TRBD1 covers 7 bases. The CDR3 is 16 amino acids. Germline V lookup: CDR1 SGHRS, CDR2 YFSETQ. V was pared by 0 bases and J by 0 bases, with 6 bases of the junction left unmatched. CDR3 amino acids: CASSLARDRVSYEQYF. In nucleotides, the CDR3 is TGCGCCAGCAGCTTGGCGCGCGACAGGGTCTCCTACGAGCAGTACTTC.

This chain uses TRBV4-2 with TRBJ2-3; D is unclear. The germline gives CDR1 LGHNA, CDR2 YNFKEQ. The CDR3 is made up of 15 amino acids. Between the trimmed V and J ends, which lost 4 bases and 2 bases, there was a span of 13 bases. CDR3 DNA: TGTGCCAGCAGCCTTGTTGTGGGGATCACAGATACGCAGTATTTT. Translation gives CASSLVVGITDTQYF.

The chain recombines TRBV18 with TRBJ2-3; the match to TRBD1 covers 7 bases. Per the germline V gene, CDR1 is KGHSH and CDR2 is LQKENI. Trimming removed 5 bases from V and 5 bases from J; junction bases left unmatched: 16. The CDR3 sequence is 17 residues long. Here the CDR3 reads CASSYTSTGTQRDTQYF. For the CDR3, the DNA is TGTGCCAGCTCATACACCTCGACAGGGACGCAGAGAGATACGCAGTATTTT.

The chain is built from TRBV7-9 and TRBJ1-6; D is perhaps TRBD1 (5 bases). The CDR3 has 15 residues. CDR1 SEHNR and CDR2 FQNEAQ come from the germline V gene (reference sequence). Trimming shortened V by 1 base and J by 6 bases, and 10 bases separated the two germline ends. The DNA of the CDR3 is TGTGCCAGCAGCTTAGAAACAGGCCTTAATTCACCCCTCCACTTT. Its protein is CASSLETGLNSPLHF. The whole variable domain, remainder taken from reference TRBV7-9 and TRBJ1-6, is DTGVSQNPRHKITKRGQNVTFRCDPISEHNRLYWYRQTLGQGPEFLTYFQNEAQLEKSRLLSDRFSAERPKGSFSTLEIQRTEQGDSAMYLCASSLETGLNSPLHFGNGTRLTVT.

The J gene is TRBJ1-3, the V gene TRBV5-4, with D unresolved. There are 16 residues in the CDR3. Trimming cost V 0 bases and J 0 bases, with 10 bases left between them. Germline CDR1 is SGHNT and CDR2 is YYREEE (reference sequence). The CDR3 DNA reads TGTGCCAGCAGCTTGGCCAACCGAAACTCTGGAAACACCATATATTTT. Its translation: CASSLANRNSGNTIYF.

This clone has a single count. The CDR3 sequence is CAWSLAGVNTGELFF. The CDR3 coding sequence is TGTGCCTGGAGTCTAGCGGGGGTCAACACCGGGGAGCTGTTTTTT. The chain is built from TRBV30 and TRBJ2-2; 10 nucleotides match TRBD2. V lost 2 bases, J lost 2 bases, and 2 bases stayed unmatched. The CDR3 spans 15 residues. The germline V gene has CDR1 GTSNPN and CDR2 SVGIG (reference sequence).

V is TRBV11-2 and J is TRBJ1-4; tentatively, D is TRBD1 (5 bases). Germline assignment: CDR1 SGHAT and CDR2 FQNNGV. The CDR3 is 14 residues long. V lost 7 bases to trimming and J lost 8 bases, with 17 bases between them. Here the CDR3 reads CASTSRGLGEKLFF. In DNA form, the CDR3 reads TGTGCCAGCACCTCCCGGGGCCTCGGAGAAAAACTGTTTTTT.

The gene calls are TRBV7-2 and TRBJ1-1, with TRBD1 matching 11 bases. J was trimmed by 5 bases and V by 5 bases; bases with no gene match: 7. CDR1 SGHTA and CDR2 FQGNSA come from the germline V gene. This CDR3 has 15 residues. DNA of the CDR3: TGTGCCAGCAGCGCGGACAGGGGGCCAAGAACTGAAGCTTTCTTT. Protein sequence: CASSADRGPRTEAFF.

The genes are TRBV20-1 and TRBJ1-5; tentative D call: TRBD1 (6 bases). In germline, CDR1 is DFQATT, CDR2 SNEGSKA (reference sequence). Trimming removed 3 bases at V and 4 bases at J, with 13 bases between. This CDR3 is 14 amino acids long. CDR3 nucleotides: TGCAGTGCTAGTAGGGGACAAATGAATCAGCCCCAGCATTTT. It yields the protein CSASRGQMNQPQHF.

This clone showed up just once. The chain is built from TRBV6-5 and TRBJ1-1; the D is unclear. Deletions cut 4 bases from V and 0 bases from J, with 9 bases between. Germline lookup yields CDR1 MNHEY and CDR2 SVGAGI. The CDR3 extends over 14 amino acids. This CDR3 is CASSFSGMNTEAFF. In nucleotides, the CDR3 is TGTGCCAGCAGTTTTTCTGGGATGAACACTGAAGCTTTCTTT.

The chain carries TRBV6-6 and TRBJ2-1; TRBD2 aligns across 14 bases. V lost 6 bases and J lost 4; bases outside the gene matches: 2. The CDR3 has 15 residues. Germline CDR1 reads MNHNY; CDR2 reads SVGAGI (reference sequence). This chain's CDR3 is CASRRLAGGYNEQFF. The CDR3 DNA reads as TGTGCCAGCAGACGACTAGCGGGGGGGTACAATGAGCAGTTCTTC.

The rearrangement links TRBV5-1 to TRBJ1-2, with a possible D match to TRBD1 (5 bases). CDR3 length: 16 residues. V was clipped by 0 bases and J by 4 bases, with 16 bases between them. Germline V lookup: CDR1 SGHRS, CDR2 YFSETQ. The CDR3 spells CASSLDFRVNGYGYTF. The CDR3 nucleotides read TGCGCCAGCAGCTTGGACTTCAGGGTGAACGGCTATGGCTACACCTTC.